This TCR beta chain was captured in a study of blood T cell repertoires in COVID-19. Study summary: The cDNA or gDNA used as material had been derived from T cells, B-cell-depleted T cells, or PBMCs.

Germline V gene sequence: CDR1 SEHNR, CDR2 FQNEAQ (reference sequence). V was pared by 5 bases and J by 9 bases, with 10 bases between. The CDR3 totals 11 residues. Original methodology: The assay estimated nucleated cells by amplifying reference gene primers. Method: immunoSEQ multiplex PCR; TCRdb's copy keeps in-frame clones and lacks some. Clone size and the V and J calls come from that table; the DNA yielded D and trimming. This repertoire shows about 28,000 clones, roughly nine tenths found once; its top ten account for about a tenth. This clone appeared once. The sequenced sample consisted of peripheral blood. V is TRBV7-9 and J is TRBJ2-5; no clear D. The receptor comes from a human donor in a cohort sampled during active COVID-19. The CDR3 nucleotides read TGTGCCAGCAGCCCGCTCGAGGCCCAGTACTTC. It codes for CASSPLEAQYF.